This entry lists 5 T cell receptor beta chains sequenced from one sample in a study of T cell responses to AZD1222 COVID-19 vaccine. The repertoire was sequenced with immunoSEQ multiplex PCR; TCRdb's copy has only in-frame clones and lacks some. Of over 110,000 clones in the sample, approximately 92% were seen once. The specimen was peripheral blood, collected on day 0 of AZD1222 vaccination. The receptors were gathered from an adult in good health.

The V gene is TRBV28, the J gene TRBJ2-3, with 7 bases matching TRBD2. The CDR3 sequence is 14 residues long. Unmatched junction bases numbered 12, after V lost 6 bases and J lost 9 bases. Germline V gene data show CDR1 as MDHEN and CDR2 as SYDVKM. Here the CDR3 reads CASRSSREKGTQYF. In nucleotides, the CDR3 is TGTGCCAGCAGGTCTTCGCGGGAGAAAGGCACGCAGTATTTT. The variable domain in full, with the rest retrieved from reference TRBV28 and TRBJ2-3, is DVKVTQSSRYLVKRTGEKVFLECVQDMDHENMFWYRQDPGLGLRLIYFSYDVKMKEKGDIPEGYSVSREKKERFSLILESASTNQTSMYLCASRSSREKGTQYFGPGTRLTVL.

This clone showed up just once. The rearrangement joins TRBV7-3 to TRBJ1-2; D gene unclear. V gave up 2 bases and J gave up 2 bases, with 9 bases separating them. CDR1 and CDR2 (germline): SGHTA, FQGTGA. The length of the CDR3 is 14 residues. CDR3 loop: CASSLGSTNYGYTF. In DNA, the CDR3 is TGTGCCAGCAGCTTAGGTTCCACGAACTATGGCTACACCTTC.

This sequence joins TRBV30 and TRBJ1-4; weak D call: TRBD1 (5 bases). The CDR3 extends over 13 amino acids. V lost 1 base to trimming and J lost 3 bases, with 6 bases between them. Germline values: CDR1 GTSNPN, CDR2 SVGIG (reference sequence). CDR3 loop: CAWSAGPNEKLFF. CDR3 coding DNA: TGTGCCTGGAGTGCAGGGCCTAATGAAAAACTGTTTTTT.

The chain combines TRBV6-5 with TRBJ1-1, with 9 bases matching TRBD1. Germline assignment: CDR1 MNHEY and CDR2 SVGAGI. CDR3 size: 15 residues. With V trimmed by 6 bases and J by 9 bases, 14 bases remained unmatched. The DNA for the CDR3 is TGTGCCAGCAGCCCCGGGGACAGGGTCGCGAAGAAAGCTTTCTTT. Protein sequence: CASSPGDRVAKKAFF.

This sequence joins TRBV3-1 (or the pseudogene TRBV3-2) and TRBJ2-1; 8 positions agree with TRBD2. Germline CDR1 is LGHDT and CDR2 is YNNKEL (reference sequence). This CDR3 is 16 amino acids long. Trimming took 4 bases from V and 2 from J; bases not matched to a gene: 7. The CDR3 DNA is TGTGCCAGCAGCCTTTCAGTAGCGGGAACCTACAATGAGCAGTTCTTC. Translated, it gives CASSLSVAGTYNEQFF.